The entry that follows covers one T cell receptor beta chain sequence. Between the trimmed V and J ends, which lost 2 bases and 2 bases, there was a span of 16 bases. The CDR3 is 16 amino acids. Germline values: CDR1 SGHKS, CDR2 YYEKEE (reference sequence). Generated by immunoSEQ multiplex PCR, the TCRdb table keeps only in-frame clones and is missing some. The repertoire has around 140,000 clones, over 80% of them found once; the top ten carry about 6%. The data were taken from a study of blood T cell repertoires in COVID-19. Study-level information: Specimens from acute and convalescent COVID-19 originated in the United States, Italy and Spain. T cells, B-cell-depleted T cells, or PBMCs provided the cDNA or gDNA that served as material.

The sequenced sample was peripheral blood. The sequence was collected from an older man with acute or convalescent COVID-19. The genes are TRBV5-5 and TRBJ2-5, with D possibly being TRBD2 (7 bases). The CDR3 bases are TGTGCCAGCAGCTTTATTTTTGCGGGGGCTCAAGAGACCCAGTACTTC. It is translated as CASSFIFAGAQETQYF.